This entry is about one TCR beta chain. Its antigen remains undetermined. Per-base qualities were not stored, and no clone one base away is much larger. The CDR3 regions of human TCRbeta chains were analyzed by immunosequencing. On the study's bioinformatics: Repertoire TCRs were checked for matches against a reference library of SARS-CoV-2-specific TCRs that had been generated using the MIRA antigen-specificity platform. Breadth meant the fraction of unique TCRs that were SARS-CoV-2-associated, whereas depth meant the fraction of total T cells that were SARS-CoV-2-associated. Using the MIRA data, every spike-specific TCR was mapped to the spike region that the TCR reacted to and assigned to either a CD4 or a CD8 class. Log10-transformed breadth and depth values were compared by one-way ANOVA with Sidak's multiple comparisons tests. Imported from immuneACCESS, the table was reduced by TCRdb to in-frame sequences with V and J called. These copies leave out some clones; in studies compared against another copy, an unresolved V gene accounts for under half, and the cause of the remainder is not known. V and J calls and clone size are those listed in that table; D and trimming were worked out from the DNA. A total of approximately 70,000 clones appear in this sample, roughly 84% of them only once. Under 30% of the sample is in the top ten clones.

The CDR3 has 13 amino acids, counting the end cysteine and phenylalanine. Only the CDR3 DNA is retained, 39 bases long and in frame from the first base. The germline ends are 4 bases apart after V is trimmed by 0 bases and J by 1 base. As encoded in the germline V gene, CDR1 is SGDLS while CDR2 is YYNGEE. These data come from a study of T cell responses to AZD1222 COVID-19 vaccine (dated by TCRdb to about 2021). Turning to the overall study: AZD1222 recipients given second doses at about 4 weeks or at about 12 weeks were pooled, since spike-specific TCR depth and breadth were not found to differ between the two schedules. A total of 233 trial participants underwent TCR sequencing, of whom 207 received two doses of AZD1222 and some 26 received two doses of the MenACWY control vaccine. Trial participants were enrolled into age subgroups of 18-55, 56-69 and 70-plus years, which contained roughly 140, 27 and 60 TCR-sequenced participants, respectively. What the study reported, not specific to this receptor: The 56-69-year group was small, and its depth increase did not reach significance, likely because of low power. Because no day 14 peak-response samples were available, the repertoires could be characterized only after the peak T cell response. Participants were mostly white British, with more females than males. The authors suggested clonal diversity may have been underestimated. Vaccine-associated CD4 TCRs spanned the whole spike protein, with dominant responses in regions 160-218 and 743-854. Conclusions about previously exposed vaccinees were limited because only six AZD1222 recipients were SARS-CoV-2 seropositive at baseline. Epitopes outside the regions mutated in the B.1.351 and B.1.1.7 variants were reportedly recognized by nearly half of the unique spike-specific TCRs. A significant rise in spike-specific TCR breadth and depth was observed after two AZD1222 doses relative to day 0 and relative to MenACWY recipients.

This specimen's time point label, per the study, means: baseline before first vaccination. The vaccinee samples were drawn from two UK trials, COV001 and COV002, one of which was a single-blind randomized controlled phase 2/3 trial testing AZD1222 (ChAdOx1 nCoV-19) in healthy adults. Trial participant PBMC samples were collected at day 0 and day 28 after the second dose for TCRbeta chain sequencing. The chain links TRBV9 with TRBJ1-1, with the D gene not clear enough to name. This TCR derives from an adult in good health. The sequencing used peripheral blood, collected on day 0 of AZD1222 vaccination. The nucleotide sequence reads as follows: TGTGCCAGCAGCGTAGACAGGAACACTGAAGCTTTCTTT. It codes for CASSVDRNTEAFF. Reference TRBV9 and TRBJ1-1 proteins supply the regions before and after the CDR3; the full variable domain is: DSGVTQTPKHLITATGQRVTLRCSPRSGDLSVYWYQQSLDQGLQFLIQYYNGEERAKGNILERFSAQQFPDLHSELNLSSLELGDSALYFCASSVDRNTEAFFGQGTRLTVV.